This TCR beta chain was retrieved from a study of vaccination effects on CD4 cells after COVID-19. After expansion with viral peptide pools in the ViraFEST assay, antigen-specific CD4+ T cells were sequenced. When around nine days of culture had elapsed, CD4+ T cells were isolated. The cohort was immunized with two doses of either the BNT162b2 or mRNA-1273 vaccine. Absence of prior SARS-CoV-2 infection characterized the vaccine recipients, who showed negative nucleocapsid antibodies. Measured with immunoSEQ multiplex PCR; TCRdb has only the in-frame clones, and not every one. Of 60,000 to 85,000 clones in the sample, about 74% were seen once. As regards this clone: Its matching antigen is unknown.

Whole-study results and caveats: Of the vaccine-induced clones from healthy vaccinees, merely 1 of 255 recognized common cold coronaviruses as well.

The CDR3 runs 14 residues. Trimming took 5 bases from V and 3 from J, leaving 11 bases between them. In germline, CDR1 is MNHNS, CDR2 SASEGT. J is TRBJ1-3 and V is TRBV6-1; D unclear. The sequence was obtained from a human donor who received a COVID-19 vaccine. Specimen: CD4+ T cells from PBMCs cultured with HCoV-229E spike peptides, collected after COVID-19 vaccination. CDR3 loop: CASSTYSGGNTIYF. CDR3 in DNA: TGTGCCAGCAGTACCTATAGCGGTGGAAACACCATATATTTT.